This T cell receptor (beta chain) stems from a study of blood T cell repertoires in COVID-19. Unmatched junction bases numbered 5, after V lost 4 bases and J lost 0 bases. The CDR3 loop spans 16 amino acids. CDR1 and CDR2 from the germline V gene are SGDLS and YYNGEE. Produced via immunoSEQ multiplex PCR; TCRdb's table is partial and in-frame only. Of about 360,000 clones in the sample, around 90% were seen once. The chain joins TRBV9 to TRBJ2-2, with TRBD2 matching 8 bases. Sequenced: peripheral blood. The TCR comes from a human donor in a cohort sampled during active COVID-19. CDR3 bases: TGTGCCAGCAGCCGTAGCGGGAACGCGAACACCGGGGAGCTGTTTTTT. Protein product: CASSRSGNANTGELFF.